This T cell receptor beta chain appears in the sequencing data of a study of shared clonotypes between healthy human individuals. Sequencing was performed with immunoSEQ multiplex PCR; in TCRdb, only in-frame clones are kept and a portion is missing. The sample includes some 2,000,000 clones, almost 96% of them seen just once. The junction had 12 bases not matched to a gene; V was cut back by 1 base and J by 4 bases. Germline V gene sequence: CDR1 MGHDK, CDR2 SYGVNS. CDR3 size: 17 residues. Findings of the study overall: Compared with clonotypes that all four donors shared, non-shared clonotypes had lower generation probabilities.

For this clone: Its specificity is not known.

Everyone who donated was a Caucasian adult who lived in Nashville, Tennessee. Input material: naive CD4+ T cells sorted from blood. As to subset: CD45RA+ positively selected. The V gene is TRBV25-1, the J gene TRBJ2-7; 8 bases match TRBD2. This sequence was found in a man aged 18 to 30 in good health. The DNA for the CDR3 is TGTGCCAGCAGTGAATGCTTGAACGGGGGGGCCGGGTACGAGCAGTACTTC. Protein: CASSECLNGGAGYEQYF.